Listed below are T cell receptor beta chains from one sample, sequenced in a study of blood T cell repertoires in COVID-19. TCRdb's copy holds only in-frame clones and misses some; the assay was immunoSEQ multiplex PCR. The data hold 120,000 or so clones, with around 90% observed a single time. Sequencing was carried out using peripheral blood. All receptors come from a human donor in a cohort sampled during active COVID-19. The CDR3 runs from the conserved cysteine through the conserved F or W. The order of the fields is V gene, J gene, CDR3 protein.

>TRBV5-1|TRBJ2-7
CASSATGQPQDEQYF
>TRBV7-8|TRBJ2-7
CASTSNYEQYF
>TRBV2|TRBJ2-2
CASGATGAPGELFF
>TRBV14|TRBJ2-1
CASSRRGGGDEQFF
>TRBV19|TRBJ1-2
CASSRRGRFYGYTF
>TRBV19|TRBJ1-5
CASSRDRLNQPQHF
>TRBV10-1|TRBJ2-7
CASSDLPSPYEQYF
>TRBV18|TRBJ2-7
CASSPGTGPYEQYF
>TRBV4-1|TRBJ2-7
CASSLQAAGLSSYEQYF
>TRBV3-1/TRBV3-2|TRBJ1-5
CASSHMGRNQPQHF
>TRBV28|TRBJ2-2
CASRQQGWELFF
>TRBV5-1|TRBJ1-1
CASSLTGVGNTEAFF
>TRBV5-4|TRBJ2-2
CASSLVEGTDTGELFF
>TRBV10-3|TRBJ1-6
CAIRTGTPSSYNSPLHF
>TRBV6-5|TRBJ1-2
CASSYSTGPINYGYTF
>TRBV15|TRBJ2-3
CATSSPPRDNTDTQYF
>TRBV7-9|TRBJ1-2
CASSPQGNYGYTF
>TRBV4-1|TRBJ2-7
CASSQDTSGSRTYEQYF
>TRBV28|TRBJ2-2
CASSPLLRTSGRLLLTGELFF
>TRBV5-1|TRBJ2-3
CASRGGGAGDTQYF
>TRBV29-1|TRBJ1-5
CSVQDRGNQPQHF
>TRBV3-1/TRBV3-2|TRBJ2-1
CASSQDFGPSSYNEQFF
>TRBV9|TRBJ2-7
CASSRGQGAYEQYF
>TRBV5-6|TRBJ2-7
CASSFGTGLREQYF
>TRBV10-3|TRBJ1-2
CAINPGQGFGYTF
>TRBV5-1|TRBJ1-2
CASSLRSSLTTTNYGYTF
>TRBV6-5|TRBJ1-4
CASSIQGNNEKLFF
>TRBV30|TRBJ1-1
CAWSVQGMIAFF
>TRBV27|TRBJ2-1
CASSSPLRFYEQFF
>TRBV21-1|TRBJ1-2
CASSKACDRGVSCFQANYGYTF
>TRBV28|TRBJ2-7
CASSLTGQGTYEQYF
>TRBV6-4|TRBJ1-1
CASSDETGVGRAFF
>TRBV6-2/TRBV6-3|TRBJ1-2
CASSRPGQGDYGYTF
>TRBV7-2|TRBJ2-1
CASRERLAGDNEQFF
>TRBV6-4|TRBJ2-2
CASSRRGGPTGELFF
>TRBV3-1/TRBV3-2|TRBJ2-7
CASSRVAVISYEQYF
>TRBV5-6|TRBJ1-2
CASSRGGGYTF
>TRBV5-1|TRBJ1-3
CASSPGGQGAWINTIYF
>TRBV19|TRBJ2-1
CASRLKGLNNEQFF
>TRBV7-9|TRBJ2-7
CASSSQGASYEQYF
>TRBV4-1|TRBJ2-7
CASSQLAGPAYEQYF
>TRBV19|TRBJ1-2
CASSLYSYGYTF
>TRBV5-3|TRBJ2-1
CARSLPSGRGGPHEQFF
>TRBV7-7|TRBJ2-1
CASSQTGTSVMNEQFF
>TRBV27|TRBJ2-1
CASRRVGLYNEQFF